Following are 24 T cell receptor beta chains from one sample sequenced in a study of blood T cell repertoires in COVID-19. Assay: immunoSEQ multiplex PCR; the TCRdb copy retains only in-frame clones and omits some. The sample lists 70,000 or so clones; roughly 90% were seen once. Sequenced sample: peripheral blood. The receptor set was obtained from a man between 50 and 59 years old with acute or convalescent COVID-19.

The rearrangement joins TRBV9 to TRBJ2-7; a weak D match, TRBD1 (6 bases). Germline V CDR1 and CDR2: SGDLS, YYNGEE. Trimming removed 3 bases from V and 2 bases from J, with 9 bases in between. The CDR3 runs to 13 residues. DNA of the CDR3: TGTGCCAGCAGCGCAGGGACACCCTACGAGCAGTACTTC. Translation gives CASSAGTPYEQYF.

V and J are TRBV11-2 and TRBJ2-1; D not certain. Trimming left V 7 bases short and J 5 bases short, with 18 bases between. The germline V gene encodes CDR1 SGHAT and CDR2 FQNNGV. This CDR3 is 15 amino acids long. CDR3 loop: CASTLPLDTNNEQFF. DNA for the CDR3: TGTGCCAGCACCCTCCCCCTTGACACAAACAATGAGCAGTTCTTC.

The genes are TRBV15 and TRBJ2-5, with a weak D call TRBD2 (5 bases). Trimming left V 0 bases short and J 3 bases short, with 8 bases between. This CDR3 has 14 residues. Germline CDR1 is LNHNV and CDR2 is YYDKDF (reference sequence). The DNA for the CDR3 is TGTGCCACCAGCAGAGATCACGGGGAAGAGACCCAGTACTTC. Amino acid sequence: CATSRDHGEETQYF.

This chain uses TRBV5-6 with TRBJ2-1, with D perhaps TRBD2 (7 bases). Germline V gives CDR1 SGHDT, CDR2 YYEEEE. The ends were cut back, 4 bases at V and 2 bases at J, with 19 bases in the middle. The CDR3 length is 17 residues. The CDR3 nucleotides are TGTGCCAGCAGCCGAACGGTTGGGGGGGCCACCTACAATGAGCAGTTCTTC. Amino acid sequence: CASSRTVGGATYNEQFF.

This chain joins TRBV30 and TRBJ2-2; the D gene is possibly TRBD1 (5 bases). The CDR3 runs to 15 residues. Deletions cut 1 base from V and 3 bases from J, with 12 bases between. Germline V gene lookup returns CDR1 GTSNPN and CDR2 SVGIG (reference sequence). The CDR3 sequence is CAWSGGRADTGELFF. The CDR3 DNA sequence: TGTGCCTGGAGTGGGGGCAGGGCGGACACCGGGGAGCTGTTTTTT.

This clone was seen only once. This rearrangement joins TRBV10-1 to TRBJ2-7; D possibly corresponds to TRBD2 (6 bases). The CDR3 loop spans 13 amino acids. Deletions cut 5 bases from V and 0 bases from J, with 8 bases between. The V gene's germline CDR1 is WNHNN and CDR2 SYGVQD (reference sequence). For the CDR3, the DNA is TGCGCCAGCAGTCCCGGGAGCTCCTACGAGCAGTACTTC. This encodes CASSPGSSYEQYF.

The chain is built from TRBV15 and TRBJ2-7, with 8 bases identical to TRBD1. This CDR3 is built from 17 residues. Germline CDR1 and CDR2: LNHNV and YYDKDF (reference sequence). Germline trimming cut 0 bases from V and 6 bases from J; bases unmatched to any gene: 13. The CDR3 sequence is CATSRDSSVRTGSEQYF. In DNA form, the CDR3 reads TGTGCCACCAGCAGAGATTCTAGTGTGCGGACAGGGTCCGAGCAGTACTTC.

The chain employs TRBV5-1 and TRBJ1-1; 9 positions match TRBD1. From germline, CDR1 is SGHRS and CDR2 YFSETQ. The CDR3 has 16 amino acids. Losses at the gene ends were 3 bases for V and 4 bases for J; bases not matched to a gene: 10. The CDR3 DNA reads TGCGCCAGCAGCTCCAGGCGGGACAGGGTGGGCACTGAAGCTTTCTTT. Protein product: CASSSRRDRVGTEAFF.

DNA of the CDR3: TGTGCCAGCAGCTTTTGGACTTTGAGCTCGGGGAATGAGCAGTTCTTC. Translated: CASSFWTLSSGNEQFF. J is TRBJ2-1 and V is TRBV7-8; tentatively, D is TRBD2 (5 bases). V gave up 3 bases and J gave up 7 bases, with 19 bases separating them. Germline CDR1 reads SGHVS; CDR2 reads FQNEAQ. The CDR3 is 16 residues long.

This clone was observed a few times. V and J are TRBV30 and TRBJ1-1; 7 bases fit TRBD1. The V and J ends lost 3 bases and 8 bases, in that order; junction bases with no gene match: 6. The germline gives CDR1 GTSNPN, CDR2 SVGIG (reference sequence). CDR3 length equals 12 residues. CDR3 nucleotide sequence: TGTGCCTGGAGCCGGGACAGAGCAGAAGCTTTCTTT. Translating gives CAWSRDRAEAFF.

This clone was seen only a few times. The chain combines TRBV9 with TRBJ2-2, with D possibly matching TRBD2 (5 bases). The V and J ends lost 0 bases and 0 bases respectively, with 9 bases between them. The CDR3 covers 16 residues. Germline values: CDR1 SGDLS, CDR2 YYNGEE. CDR3 DNA sequence: TGTGCCAGCAGCGTAGTCCAGGAGGCGAACACCGGGGAGCTGTTTTTT. It codes for CASSVVQEANTGELFF.

The chain uses TRBV30 and TRBJ2-2; 10 positions match TRBD2. The CDR3 has 17 amino acids. Trimming at V came to 4 bases and at J to 0 bases, leaving 8 bases not matched to a gene. Germline CDR1 and CDR2: GTSNPN and SVGIG (reference sequence). DNA of the CDR3: TGTGCCTGGATTCCCGCTAGCGGGAGAGCGAACACCGGGGAGCTGTTTTTT. Its protein is CAWIPASGRANTGELFF.

V is TRBV6-4 and J is TRBJ2-1; D ambiguous. The CDR3 is 13 amino acids. CDR1 is MRHNA and CDR2 is SNTAGT in the germline V gene. V lost 2 bases, J lost 4 bases, and 6 bases lay in between. The CDR3 region is CASSDGQYNEQFF. The CDR3 nucleotides are TGTGCCAGCAGTGACGGGCAGTACAATGAGCAGTTCTTC.

The chain uses TRBV10-3 and TRBJ1-1; D unclear. The CDR3 spans 12 residues. Germline V gene sequence: CDR1 ENHRY, CDR2 SYGVKD. Trimming stripped 8 bases from V and 7 bases from J, with 14 bases between. In nucleotides, the CDR3 is TGTGCCATCGGTCGTACTGGAGATGAAGCTTTCTTT. Residues: CAIGRTGDEAFF.

The chain couples TRBV6-6 to TRBJ1-4, with 7 bases that match TRBD1. The CDR3 is 14 amino acids. J gave up 5 bases and V 4 bases, and 4 bases lay outside the gene matches. Germline V lookup: CDR1 MNHNY, CDR2 SVGAGI (reference sequence). This chain's CDR3 is CASSWGQINEKLFF. Written as DNA, the CDR3 is TGTGCCAGCAGTTGGGGACAGATAAATGAAAAACTGTTTTTT.

The chain employs TRBV6-6 and TRBJ1-1; 8 bases line up with TRBD1. CDR1 is MNHNY and CDR2 is SVGAGI in the germline V gene (reference sequence). V lost 6 bases, J lost 0 bases, and 6 bases stayed unmatched. The CDR3 length is 15 residues. DNA for the CDR3: TGTGCCAGCAGACCGGACAGGGTACTGAACACTGAAGCTTTCTTT. It translates to CASRPDRVLNTEAFF.

The chain has TRBV2 and TRBJ1-1, with D perhaps matching TRBD1 (5 bases). The germline V and J ends were trimmed by 7 bases and 3 bases, with 15 bases remaining between them. This CDR3 is built from 14 residues. Germline loops: CDR1 SNHLY, CDR2 FYNNEI. CDR3 coding DNA: TGTGCCAGCACACTGAGCCAAGGGGACACTGAAGCTTTCTTT. It yields the protein CASTLSQGDTEAFF.

This chain uses TRBV5-1 with TRBJ2-7; the match to TRBD2 covers 11 bases. The J segment lost 4 bases and the V segment lost 3 bases, leaving 3 bases of the junction unmatched. This CDR3 spans 14 amino acids. Germline assignment: CDR1 SGHRS and CDR2 YFSETQ. The CDR3 DNA sequence: TGCGCCAGCAGCTGGACTAGCGGGTCATACGAGCAGTACTTC. Translated: CASSWTSGSYEQYF.

J is TRBJ1-6 and V is TRBV28, with D possibly TRBD1 on 5 matching bases. Germline V CDR1 and CDR2: MDHEN, SYDVKM. V lost 3 bases and J 6 bases, leaving 12 bases between the germline ends. The CDR3 sequence is 15 residues long. This chain's CDR3 is CASSFPLDSNSPLHF. CDR3 DNA: TGTGCCAGCAGTTTTCCCCTTGACAGTAATTCACCCCTCCACTTT.

The J gene is TRBJ1-1, the V gene TRBV10-2; the match to TRBD1 covers 9 bases. V lost 6 bases, J lost 0 bases, and 2 bases stayed unmatched. Germline lookup yields CDR1 WSHSY and CDR2 SAAADI. The CDR3 consists of 14 residues. The CDR3 nucleotides read TGCGCCAGCAGGGGACAGGGACTGAACACTGAAGCTTTCTTT. Translating gives CASRGQGLNTEAFF.

V usage is TRBV27 and J usage is TRBJ2-1; 8 nucleotides line up with TRBD1. The germline CDR1 and CDR2 sequences are MNHEY and SMNVEV (reference sequence). This CDR3 contains 16 residues. V shed 5 bases and J 4 bases; nucleotides not matched to a gene: 10. The CDR3 is CASSPYRGIQYNEQFF. The CDR3 region has the DNA TGTGCCAGCAGTCCCTACAGGGGGATACAATACAATGAGCAGTTCTTC.

The gene calls are TRBV7-2 and TRBJ2-1; possible D gene TRBD2, 6 bases. CDR1 is SGHTA, CDR2 FQGNSA, per germline. The CDR3 extends over 15 amino acids. Trimming cost V 2 bases and J 4 bases, with 12 bases left between them. The CDR3 DNA reads as TGTGCCAGCAGCTTAAAGAGCGGGCCATACAATGAGCAGTTCTTC. This codes for CASSLKSGPYNEQFF.

This clone was detected once. V gene TRBV12-3 or TRBV12-4 combines with J gene TRBJ1-1; 7 bases line up with TRBD1. V trimming: 7 bases; J trimming: 2 bases; junction bases outside the gene matches: 4. CDR3 length: 13 amino acids. DNA of the CDR3: TGTGCCAGCATCCAGGGGGTTAACACTGAAGCTTTCTTT. Translating gives CASIQGVNTEAFF.

The chain recombines TRBV7-2 with TRBJ2-5; 11 nucleotides align to TRBD1. V lost 1 base, J lost 5 bases, and 3 bases stayed unmatched. The CDR3 is 15 residues long. Germline lookup yields CDR1 SGHTA and CDR2 FQGNSA. The CDR3 bases are TGTGCCAGCAGCTTAGTAGGGACAGGGGGGGAGACCCAGTACTTC. Translation gives CASSLVGTGGETQYF.